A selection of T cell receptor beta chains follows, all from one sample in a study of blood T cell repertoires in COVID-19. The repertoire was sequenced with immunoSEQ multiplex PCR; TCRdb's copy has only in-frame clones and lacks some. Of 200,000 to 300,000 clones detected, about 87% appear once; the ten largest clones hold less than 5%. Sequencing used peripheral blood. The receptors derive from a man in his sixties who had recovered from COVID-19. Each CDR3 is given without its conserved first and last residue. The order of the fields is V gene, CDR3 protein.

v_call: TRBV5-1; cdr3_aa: ASSFYRDRGIGSNEQF
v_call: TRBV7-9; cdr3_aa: ASSHSRGSSTDTQY
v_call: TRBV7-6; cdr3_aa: ASSLEFGVSTDTQY
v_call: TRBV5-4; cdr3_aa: ASSLGQGRGYT
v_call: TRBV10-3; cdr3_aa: AISLGQAYTEAF
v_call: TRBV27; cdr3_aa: ASTSRPLHGEQF
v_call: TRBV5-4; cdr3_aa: ASTPGAGGQYNEQF
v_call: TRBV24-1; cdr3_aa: ATSDLGASGRRFGELF
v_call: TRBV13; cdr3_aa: ASSTGTGKYEQY
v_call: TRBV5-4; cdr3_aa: ASSLVPSGGAVETQY